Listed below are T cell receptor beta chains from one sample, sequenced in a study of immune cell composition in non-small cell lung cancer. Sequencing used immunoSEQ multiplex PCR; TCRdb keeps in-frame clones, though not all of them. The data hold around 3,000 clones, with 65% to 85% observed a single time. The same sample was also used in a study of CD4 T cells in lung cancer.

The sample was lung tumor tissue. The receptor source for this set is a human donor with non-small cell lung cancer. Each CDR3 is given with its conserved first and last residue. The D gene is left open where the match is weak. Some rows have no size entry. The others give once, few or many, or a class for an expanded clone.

TGTGCCAGCAGCTCGTACAAGAGCGGGGGCTTTAACGAGCAGTACTTC,CASSSYKSGGFNEQYF,-,TRBJ2-7,TRBD2,TRBV5-4
TGTGCCAGCAGCTTGGGAGGAGGGACCAACTATGGCTACACCTTC,CASSLGGGTNYGYTF,-,TRBJ1-2,-,TRBV5-4
TGTGCCAGCAGCTTAGAGACTAGCCCTGTAGATGAGCAGTTCTTC,CASSLETSPVDEQFF,-,TRBJ2-1,TRBD2,TRBV7-2
TGTGCCAGCAGTTTCCCGGGGCAGCCCCAGCATTTT,CASSFPGQPQHF,-,TRBJ1-5,-,TRBV28
TGTGCCACCAGCAGAGATCGTGCAGGGGTTTACAATGAGCAGTTCTTC,CATSRDRAGVYNEQFF,-,TRBJ2-1,-,TRBV15
TGCGCCAGCAGCTTGGGGGGAGGGATCGACGAGCAGTACTTC,CASSLGGGIDEQYF,-,TRBJ2-7,TRBD2,TRBV5-1
TGTGCCAGCAGCTTATTCGGGACAGGGAACACCGGGGAGCTGTTTTTT,CASSLFGTGNTGELFF,few,TRBJ2-2,TRBD1,TRBV7-3
TGTGCCAGTAGTATAGGGTCCGGGAGGGAGACAGATACGCAGTATTTT,CASSIGSGRETDTQYF,-,TRBJ2-3,TRBD2,TRBV19
TGCGCCAGCAGCTCCACCTCCGGGACAGTCTATGGCTACACCTTC,CASSSTSGTVYGYTF,few,TRBJ1-2,TRBD1,TRBV5-1
TGTGCCATCAGTGATCCGGGACAGGGTATTACTGAAGCTTTCTTT,CAISDPGQGITEAFF,large,TRBJ1-1,TRBD1,TRBV10-3
TGTGCCACCTCGGAGGGAGGGGCGCAGTTTGCCTACACCTTC,CATSEGGAQFAYTF,-,TRBJ1-2,-,TRBV7-9
TGCGCCAGCAGCCAAGCCAGCGGGGGGGCCGCCGGGGAGCTGTTTTTT,CASSQASGGAAGELFF,-,TRBJ2-2,TRBD2,TRBV4-3
TGTGCCACCAGAACGGAAGGGGGTCCAAAACTGTTTTTT,CATRTEGGPKLFF,-,TRBJ1-4,-,TRBV15
TGCGCCAGCAGCTTTAGCTCCCCGGGACAGGGTTTCGGGAACACTGAAGCTTTCTTT,CASSFSSPGQGFGNTEAFF,-,TRBJ1-1,TRBD1,TRBV5-1
TGTGCCAGCAGCTCCCGAACGGGACAGAGTAATTCACCCCTCCACTTT,CASSSRTGQSNSPLHF,-,TRBJ1-6,TRBD1,TRBV11-1
TGTGCCATAGGGACAGGGGAATATAGCAATCAGCCCCAGCATTTT,CAIGTGEYSNQPQHF,-,TRBJ1-5,TRBD1,TRBV10-3
TGTGCCAGCAGCCGCACCGGGACAGGGGATAGCGGAAACACCATATATTTT,CASSRTGTGDSGNTIYF,-,TRBJ1-3,TRBD1,TRBV11-2
TGTGCCAGCAGCTCCGAACCGGGACTAGATCCGTTCTTC,CASSSEPGLDPFF,-,TRBJ2-1,TRBD2,TRBV7-3
TGTGCCAGCAGTTCCCTCAGGGGGCTACACTCTGGGGCCAACGTCCTGACTTTC,CASSSLRGLHSGANVLTF,-,TRBJ2-6,TRBD1,TRBV28
TGTGCCAGTAGTACAGGGTTAGGGTCCGGTCAGCCCCAGCATTTT,CASSTGLGSGQPQHF,-,TRBJ1-5,-,TRBV19
TGTGCCAGCAGCAAATGGGCCGGGAAGGGTTACAATGAGCAGTTCTTC,CASSKWAGKGYNEQFF,-,TRBJ2-1,-,TRBV21-1
TGCAGCGTTGACACAGGGATCTATGGCTACACCTTC,CSVDTGIYGYTF,-,TRBJ1-2,-,TRBV29-1
TGTGCCAGCAGCTGGGGCAGGGGCTATCAGCCCCAGCATTTT,CASSWGRGYQPQHF,-,TRBJ1-5,-,TRBV2
TGTGCCAGTAGTACGGGTGTACAGGGGGGGCGGGAGACCCAGTACTTC,CASSTGVQGGRETQYF,-,TRBJ2-5,-,TRBV19
TGTGCCAGCAGTGCGAGGACGGCGGGGGCCTCTGGGGCCAACGTCCTGACTTTC,CASSARTAGASGANVLTF,-,TRBJ2-6,-,TRBV6-1
TGCAGCGTTTACAGCTCCTATGGCTACACCTTC,CSVYSSYGYTF,-,TRBJ1-2,-,TRBV29-1
TGCGCCAGCAGCCTCGACAGGGGATCGAACACTGAAGCTTTCTTT,CASSLDRGSNTEAFF,-,TRBJ1-1,TRBD1,TRBV4-3
TGCGCCAGCAGCGAGATAACCGGGGAGCTGTTTTTT,CASSEITGELFF,-,TRBJ2-2,-,TRBV5-1
TGTGCCAGCAGCCAAGCGAGCGGGAGGAATTACAATGAGCAGTTCTTC,CASSQASGRNYNEQFF,-,TRBJ2-1,TRBD2,TRBV9
TGCGCCAGCAGCCAGGACAGGGGGCTGTCCTACGAGCAGTACTTC,CASSQDRGLSYEQYF,-,TRBJ2-7,TRBD1,TRBV4-3
TGTGCCAGCAGCGCCTCCAGCGGGGGGGAGACCCAGTACTTC,CASSASSGGETQYF,-,TRBJ2-5,TRBD2,TRBV9
TGTGCCAGCAGCCCAAGGACTAGCGGGAACCTCGGGGAGCTGTTTTTT,CASSPRTSGNLGELFF,-,TRBJ2-2,TRBD2,TRBV7-8
TGTGCCAGTACAGGGGGCAACAGCTATGGCTACACCTTC,CASTGGNSYGYTF,-,TRBJ1-2,TRBD1,TRBV19
TGTGCCAGCAGCTTACAGACTCCCCAAGTAGATACGCAGTATTTT,CASSLQTPQVDTQYF,-,TRBJ2-3,-,TRBV11-2
TGTGCCAGCAGCTTAGCGCCGACTAGCGGGAGCAACTCCTACGAGCAGTACTTC,CASSLAPTSGSNSYEQYF,-,TRBJ2-7,TRBD2,TRBV7-2
TGTGCCAGCAGCCACAAAGCGGGGGAGATAGAGACCCAGTACTTC,CASSHKAGEIETQYF,-,TRBJ2-5,TRBD2,TRBV7-2
TGCGCCAGCAGCTCCTGGAGACCCGGGACAGGGTTCATCGATGAGCAGTTCTTC,CASSSWRPGTGFIDEQFF,few,TRBJ2-1,TRBD1,TRBV5-1
TGTGCCAGCAGCTCTAGGGGGACTAGCTACGAGCAGTACTTC,CASSSRGTSYEQYF,-,TRBJ2-7,TRBD2,TRBV7-9
TGTGCCAGCAGTGCTTCCCAGGGGGCATGGGTCCATGGCTACACCTTC,CASSASQGAWVHGYTF,-,TRBJ1-2,TRBD1,TRBV27
TGTGCCAGCAGGGATACAGGTTCGGGAAACACCATATATTTT,CASRDTGSGNTIYF,-,TRBJ1-3,-,TRBV7-2
TGTGCCAGCACCCCTCTAGCCAAAAACATTCAGTACTTC,CASTPLAKNIQYF,-,TRBJ2-4,-,TRBV5-5
TGTGCCAGCAGCTTAGGGAGACTAGCGGGATATACCTACAATGAGCAGTTCTTC,CASSLGRLAGYTYNEQFF,-,TRBJ2-1,TRBD2,TRBV11-2
TGTGCCAGCAGTGACAATGGGGGCCACAATGAGCAGTTCTTC,CASSDNGGHNEQFF,few,TRBJ2-1,-,TRBV6-4
TGTGCCAGCAGCGTAGAGGGGCAGGGGCTTAGCACAGATACGCAGTATTTT,CASSVEGQGLSTDTQYF,-,TRBJ2-3,-,TRBV9
TGCGCCAGCAGCCCACCCGACAGGGGCAACTCACTGTATAGCAATCAGCCCCAGCATTTT,CASSPPDRGNSLYSNQPQHF,once,TRBJ1-5,TRBD1,TRBV4-1
TGCGCCAGCAGCCTAGAGGGACTAGCGGGAGTAGGTGAGACCCAGTACTTC,CASSLEGLAGVGETQYF,-,TRBJ2-5,TRBD2,TRBV5-1
TGTGCCAGTGGGGGCCCGAACACCGGGGAGCTGTTTTTT,CASGGPNTGELFF,few,TRBJ2-2,-,TRBV19
TGTGCCAGCCGACTAGCGGGAGAGACCCAGTACTTC,CASRLAGETQYF,-,TRBJ2-5,TRBD2,TRBV19
TGTGCCAGCAGTTACTCAGACAGGGGGTTAGAGACCCAGTACTTC,CASSYSDRGLETQYF,-,TRBJ2-5,TRBD1,TRBV6-5
TGTGCCAGCAGCTGGGGAGGGACAACTAATGAAAAACTGTTTTTT,CASSWGGTTNEKLFF,-,TRBJ1-4,-,TRBV7-9
TGTGCCAGTAGTATAACGGGGAGCAATCAGCCCCAGCATTTT,CASSITGSNQPQHF,-,TRBJ1-5,-,TRBV19
TGTGCCAGCAGCCGGGGAGTCGACAATGAGCAGTTCTTC,CASSRGVDNEQFF,once,TRBJ2-1,-,TRBV7-3
TGTGCCAGCAGCGCCAGGGATTCCACAGATACGCAGTATTTT,CASSARDSTDTQYF,few,TRBJ2-3,-,TRBV9
TGTGCCAGCAGCTTAGATCAGGGCGGCCTCCTCAATGAGCAGTTCTTC,CASSLDQGGLLNEQFF,-,TRBJ2-1,-,TRBV7-2
TGTGCCAGCAGCTTGGCCGGGTCCCTCGGGCAGTACTTC,CASSLAGSLGQYF,-,TRBJ2-7,-,TRBV5-4
TGCGCCAGCAGCTACCCAGGGGCCTACGAGCAGTACTTC,CASSYPGAYEQYF,-,TRBJ2-7,-,TRBV5-1
TGTGCCACCAGCAGAGGGGGCCCAGGGGATCATGGCTACACCTTC,CATSRGGPGDHGYTF,-,TRBJ1-2,-,TRBV15